The following is a TCR beta chain sequence with its context. Its matching antigen is unknown. Assay: immunoSEQ multiplex PCR; the TCRdb copy retains only in-frame clones and omits some. The data contain fewer than 80,000 clones, about 89% of them seen just once; the ten biggest clones take up about 5%. This sample is drawn from a study of OX40 agonist ivuxolimab in advanced cancers. Study-wide points: Still undetermined is the antigen specificity of the expanded peripheral T cells.

This clonotype was sampled from an adult with an advanced solid tumor such as melanoma, head and neck, liver or kidney cancer. The starting material was CD4+ or CD8+ T cells sorted from blood, obtained in a trial of the OX40 agonist ivuxolimab.

CDR3 region: CASSTDRGYGYTF. CDR3 nucleotide sequence: TGTGCCAGCAGCACGGACAGGGGCTATGGCTACACCTTC. The chain combines TRBV5-6 with TRBJ1-2; 9 bases fit TRBD1. J was trimmed by 4 bases and V by 4 bases; bases with no gene match: 2. The CDR3 spans 13 residues. Germline CDR1 SGHDT, CDR2 YYEEEE.